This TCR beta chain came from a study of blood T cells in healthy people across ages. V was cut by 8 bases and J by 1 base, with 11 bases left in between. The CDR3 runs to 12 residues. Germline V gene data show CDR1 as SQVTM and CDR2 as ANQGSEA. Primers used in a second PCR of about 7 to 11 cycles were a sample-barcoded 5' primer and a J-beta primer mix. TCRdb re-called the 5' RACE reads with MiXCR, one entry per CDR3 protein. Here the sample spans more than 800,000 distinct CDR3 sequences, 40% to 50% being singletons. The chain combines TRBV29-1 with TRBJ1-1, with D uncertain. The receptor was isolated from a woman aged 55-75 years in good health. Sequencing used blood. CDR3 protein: CSSPEGNTEAFF. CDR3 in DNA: TGCAGCTCCCCCGAAGGGAACACTGAAGCTTTCTTT. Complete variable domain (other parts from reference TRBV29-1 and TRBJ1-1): SAVISQKPSRDICQRGTSLTIQCQVDSQVTMMFWYRQQPGQSLTLIATANQGSEATYESGFVIDKFPISRPNLTFSTLTVSNMSPEDSSIYLCSSPEGNTEAFFGQGTRLTVV.